This T cell receptor (beta chain) was captured by sequencing in a study of post-analysis software for immune sequencing data. This clonotype appeared a few times. Sequencing libraries made from TCR beta cDNA carried unique molecular identifiers. With about 0.85 to 10 million T cells as the source, 450,000 to 600,000 cDNA molecules resulted. TCRdb passed the PCR reads through MiXCR, listing each CDR3 protein once. The table has 700,000 to 900,000 distinct CDR3 sequences, just over 45% seen once. This TCR derives from a girl aged 5-17 years with multiple sclerosis. The sequencing input was blood.

CDR3 DNA: TGCAGTGCTAGAGATCTAGGGGGACTAGCAAGTTACGAGCAGTACTTC. Translating gives CSARDLGGLASYEQYF. This chain links TRBV20-1 with TRBJ2-4; 9 nucleotides line up with TRBD2. The better agreement between TRBJ2-7 and the DNA end casts doubt on the J call. The CDR3 extends over 16 amino acids. The germline gives CDR1 DFQATT, CDR2 SNEGSKA (reference sequence).